A single sample is the source of the 10 T cell receptor beta chains below, sequenced in a study of T cell responses to AZD1222 COVID-19 vaccine. Libraries were prepared by immunoSEQ multiplex PCR; TCRdb keeps only in-frame clonotypes and omits some of them. The sample includes about 150,000 clones, roughly nine tenths of them seen just once. The material was peripheral blood, obtained on day 0 of AZD1222 vaccination. Receptor source: an adult in good health.

The CDR3 bases are TGTGCCAGCAGCGTCCCCCCAAGGACCCGCCGATTCATTAGCAATCAGCCCCAGCATTTT. Protein sequence: CASSVPPRTRRFISNQPQHF. The V call is TRBV21-1, the J call TRBJ1-5. TRBV21-1 is an annotated pseudogene. The CDR3 has 20 amino acids.

Comments on this clone: Relative to the germline gene, one junction end is altered; a read error may explain this. The chain recombines TRBV7-7 with TRBJ2-1; D unclear. This CDR3 contains 13 residues. Germline values: CDR1 SSHAT, CDR2 FNYEAQ (reference sequence). Here the CDR3 reads CASSRAVGNEQFF. The CDR3 DNA reads TGTGCTAGCAGCCGGGCGGTGGGCAATGAGCAGTTCTTC.

This sequence joins TRBV6-2 or TRBV6-3 and TRBJ1-5; D is unresolved. The CDR3 covers 16 residues. Germline V gene sequence: CDR1 MNHEY, CDR2 SVGEGT. V was clipped by 0 bases and J by 5 bases, with 14 bases between them. The CDR3 DNA reads as TGTGCCAGCAGTTACTCTTCAGGTTCGATTCATCAGCCCCAGCATTTT. This translates into CASSYSSGSIHQPQHF.

This clone was detected a few times. V usage is TRBV15 and J usage is TRBJ1-5, with D possibly TRBD1 on 5 matching bases. The CDR3 consists of 16 residues. Germline CDR1 LNHNV, CDR2 YYDKDF (reference sequence). V lost 0 bases and J lost 5, with 14 bases in between. The CDR3 coding sequence is TGTGCCACCAGCAGAGATTGGGGCGGATGGGATCAGCCCCAGCATTTT. As protein: CATSRDWGGWDQPQHF.

The DNA for the CDR3 is TGTGCCAGCAGCCAAGACCTCACGGGGGCTGGAGGCTACACCTTC. This gives the protein CASSQDLTGAGGYTF. The chain links TRBV3-1 (or the pseudogene TRBV3-2) to TRBJ1-2; a weak D match, TRBD1 (6 bases). V was shortened by 0 bases and J by 8 bases, with 16 bases between the two germline ends. CDR1 and CDR2 (germline): LGHDT, YNNKEL (reference sequence). The length of the CDR3 is 15 residues.

The rearrangement joins TRBV27 to TRBJ1-2; D gene ambiguous. V was shortened by 5 bases and J by 3 bases, with 13 bases between the two germline ends. This CDR3 has 14 amino acids. Germline V gives CDR1 MNHEY, CDR2 SMNVEV (reference sequence). As DNA, the CDR3 is TGTGCCAGCAGTCCCGACGGTTACTACTATGGCTACACCTTC. It specifies CASSPDGYYYGYTF.

The J gene is TRBJ2-5, the V gene TRBV25-1, with unresolved D. The V end was cut by 2 bases, the J end by 1 base, with 11 bases between. The CDR3 consists of 15 residues. Germline-derived CDR1 and CDR2 are MGHDK and SYGVNS. The chain's CDR3 is CASSETRAGQETQYF. In nucleotides, the CDR3 is TGTGCCAGCAGTGAAACAAGGGCTGGCCAAGAGACCCAGTACTTC.

The chain has TRBV7-2 and TRBJ2-7; no reliable D call. The germline V gene encodes CDR1 SGHTA and CDR2 FQGNSA. This CDR3 is 13 amino acids long. Trimming cost V 2 bases and J 5 bases, with 10 bases left between them. The CDR3 reads CASSLKVRHEQYF. The CDR3 DNA follows: TGTGCCAGCAGCTTAAAGGTCCGCCACGAGCAGTACTTC.

CDR3 nucleotide sequence: TGTGCCAGTGGGACGACAGTGAACACTGAAGCTTTCTTT. Translated: CASGTTVNTEAFF. The chain has TRBV2 and TRBJ1-1, with D maybe TRBD1 (5 bases). V lost 9 bases and J 0 bases, leaving 11 bases between the germline ends. Per the germline V gene, CDR1 is SNHLY and CDR2 is FYNNEI. The CDR3 loop spans 13 amino acids. Full variable domain (rest looked up from reference TRBV2 and TRBJ1-1): EPEVTQTPSHQVTQMGQEVILRCVPISNHLYFYWYRQILGQKVEFLVSFYNNEISEKSEIFDDQFSVERPDGSNFTLKIRSTKLEDSAMYFCASGTTVNTEAFFGQGTRLTVV.

The rearrangement links TRBV7-2 to TRBJ1-2; 11 bases match TRBD1. Germline V gives CDR1 SGHTA, CDR2 FQGNSA. Losses at the gene ends were 2 bases for V and 8 bases for J; bases not matched to a gene: 7. The CDR3 spans 15 residues. The chain's CDR3 is CASSLSGQGAAGYTF. The CDR3 coding sequence is TGTGCCAGCAGCTTATCAGGACAGGGGGCAGCCGGCTACACCTTC.